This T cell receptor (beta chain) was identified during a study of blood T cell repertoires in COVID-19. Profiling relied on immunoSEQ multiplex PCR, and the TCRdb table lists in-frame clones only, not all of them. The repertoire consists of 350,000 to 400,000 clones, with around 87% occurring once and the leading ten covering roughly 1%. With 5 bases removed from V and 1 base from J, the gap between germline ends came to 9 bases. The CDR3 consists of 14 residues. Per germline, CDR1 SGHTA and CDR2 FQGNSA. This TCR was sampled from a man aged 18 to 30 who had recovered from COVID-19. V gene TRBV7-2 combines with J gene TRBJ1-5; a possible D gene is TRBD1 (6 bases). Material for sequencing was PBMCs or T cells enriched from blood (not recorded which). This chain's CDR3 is CASSQQGSNQPQHF. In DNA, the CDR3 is TGTGCCAGCAGCCAACAGGGAAGCAATCAGCCCCAGCATTTT.